Below, 29 T cell receptor beta chains from the same sample are listed, as sequenced in a study of T cells in Graves' hyperthyroidism and ophthalmopathy. The investigators amplified TCR beta CDR3 regions from RNA transcripts. The HTBI primer set served for first-round RT-PCR of the TCR CDR3. TCRdb re-analysed the multiplex PCR reads in MiXCR, keeping a single row per CDR3 protein. The sample contains about 250,000 distinct CDR3 sequences, approximately 23% of which appear only once. The sample was blood. Source of these receptors: a woman aged 40-49 years with Graves' ophthalmopathy.

This chain uses TRBV7-6 with TRBJ2-6, with TRBD2 matching over 7 bases. Germline trimming cut 3 bases from V and 1 base from J; bases unmatched to any gene: 3. The CDR3 is 16 amino acids. Germline CDR1 reads SGHVS; CDR2 reads FNYEAQ. CDR3 region: CASSFIGGSGANVLTF. The CDR3 DNA reads TGTGCCAGCAGCTTTATCGGGGGGTCTGGGGCCAACGTCCTGACTTTC.

This clonotype was counted many times. The chain carries TRBV11-2 and TRBJ2-4; perhaps TRBD2 as D (7 bases). The CDR3 totals 16 residues. Between the trimmed V and J ends, which lost 5 bases and 0 bases, there was a span of 14 bases. Germline CDR1 is SGHAT and CDR2 is FQNNGV. This chain's CDR3 is CASSGGGTLAKNIQYF. CDR3 in DNA: TGTGCCAGCAGCGGGGGGGGCACTTTAGCCAAAAACATTCAGTACTTC.

This clonotype was counted at least ten times. The chain is built from TRBV28 and TRBJ2-7; the D gene is possibly TRBD1 (5 bases). The CDR3 consists of 13 residues. CDR1 and CDR2 (germline): MDHEN, SYDVKM. V was clipped by 2 bases and J by 3 bases, with 8 bases between them. CDR3 sequence: CASSLKGYYEQYF. The CDR3 DNA is TGTGCCAGCAGTTTAAAGGGGTACTACGAGCAGTACTTC.

This clonotype was seen ten or more times. The gene calls are TRBV28 and TRBJ1-3; D is unclear. The CDR3 contains 14 residues. V was cut by 7 bases and J by 4 bases, with 14 bases left in between. Germline values: CDR1 MDHEN, CDR2 SYDVKM. CDR3 DNA sequence: TGTGCCAGCAAACGGGGTCCTGAGGGAAACACCATATATTTT. This translates into CASKRGPEGNTIYF.

This clonotype was seen repeatedly, ten times or more. This chain links TRBV10-1 with TRBJ2-7, with a weak D call TRBD2 (5 bases). The CDR3 is made up of 13 amino acids. Trimming left V 3 bases short and J 7 bases short, with 13 bases between. Germline V gene data show CDR1 as WNHNN and CDR2 as SYGVQD (reference sequence). CDR3 sequence reads: CASSEGPRGEQYF. The CDR3 DNA sequence: TGCGCCAGCAGTGAAGGACCTCGAGGGGAGCAGTACTTC.

This clonotype was observed a handful of times. The chain combines TRBV6-1 with TRBJ2-7; TRBD1 aligns across 9 bases. CDR1 and CDR2 from the germline V gene are MNHNS and SASEGT. Trimming removed 6 bases from V and 1 base from J; junction bases left unmatched: 10. This CDR3 spans 16 amino acids. The CDR3 DNA is TGTGCCAGCAGAACATCGGGACAGGGTCGTTCCTACGAGCAGTACTTC. Its protein is CASRTSGQGRSYEQYF.

J is TRBJ1-1 and V is TRBV12-3 or TRBV12-4, with unresolved D. With 3 bases removed from V and 6 bases from J, the gap between germline ends came to 5 bases. The CDR3 loop spans 11 amino acids. In nucleotides, the CDR3 is TGTGCCAGCAGTTTTGGGGCTGAAGCTTTCTTT. Amino acid sequence: CASSFGAEAFF.

This clonotype has ten or more counts. This sequence joins TRBV10-3 and TRBJ2-7; 8 nucleotides align to TRBD2. Germline-derived CDR1 and CDR2 are ENHRY and SYGVKD. The CDR3 is 14 residues long. Germline trimming cut 10 bases from V and 4 bases from J; bases unmatched to any gene: 12. This CDR3 reads CATFAGGQTYEQYV. The CDR3 nucleotides are TGTGCCACCTTTGCGGGAGGACAGACATACGAGCAGTACGTC.

On this clonotype: One base away lies a much larger clone, so this may be a sequencing read error. In this CDR3 the conserved last residue, phenylalanine or tryptophan, is missing, so a read error is likely. The rearrangement uses TRBV24-1 and TRBJ2-5; TRBD2 matches at 7 bases. Germline CDR1 and CDR2: KGHDR and SFDVKD. J lost 4 bases, V lost 0 bases, and 1 base had no gene match. This CDR3 is built from 14 residues. The CDR3 reads CATSDLAGAETQYL. In DNA form, the CDR3 reads TGTGCCACCAGTGATTTGGCGGGAGCAGAGACCCAGTACCTC.

This clonotype was detected ten times or more. V and J are TRBV30 and TRBJ2-2; D is unresolved. CDR3 length equals 13 residues. Germline V gives CDR1 GTSNPN, CDR2 SVGIG (reference sequence). V was shortened by 0 bases and J by 7 bases, with 9 bases between the two germline ends. In nucleotides, the CDR3 is TGTGCCTGGAGTGTGAGCCGTGGCGGGGAGCTGTTTTTT. Residues: CAWSVSRGGELFF.

This clonotype was observed many times. The V call is TRBV12-3 or TRBV12-4, the J call TRBJ2-2, with TRBD1 matching 8 bases. Trimming removed 2 bases from V and 5 bases from J; junction bases left unmatched: 4. The CDR3 extends over 15 amino acids. The CDR3 region has the DNA TGTGCCAGCAGTTTACAGGGGGCGAGAACCGGGGAGCTGTTTTTT. This sequence encodes CASSLQGARTGELFF.

This clonotype was counted ten times or more. The chain employs TRBV29-1 and TRBJ2-4, with D tentatively TRBD2 (6 bases). V was clipped by 7 bases and J by 5 bases, with 15 bases between them. Germline V gene sequence: CDR1 SQVTM, CDR2 ANQGSEA. The CDR3 spans 13 residues. CDR3 bases: TGCAGCGGTAGGGCCGCGGGACAAAACATTCAGTACTTC. As protein: CSGRAAGQNIQYF.

This clonotype occurred many times. The rearrangement joins TRBV24-1 to TRBJ1-1; D is possibly TRBD1 (6 bases). The CDR3 contains 16 residues. From germline, CDR1 is KGHDR and CDR2 SFDVKD. V was clipped by 4 bases and J by 6 bases, with 20 bases between them. In DNA form, the CDR3 reads TGTGCCACCAGTGACTCTCGCAGGGGCGCATGGGCTGAAGCTTTCTTT. It specifies CATSDSRRGAWAEAFF.

This clonotype was observed many times. The rearrangement uses TRBV20-1 and TRBJ1-5; D remains ambiguous. This CDR3 is built from 12 residues. V was cut by 0 bases and J by 5 bases, with 5 bases left in between. Germline loops: CDR1 DFQATT, CDR2 SNEGSKA (reference sequence). CDR3 nucleotide sequence: TGCAGTGCTAGAGAGGGAGATCAGCCCCAGCATTTT. Translated: CSAREGDQPQHF.

This clonotype was found a few times. The chain has TRBV7-2 and TRBJ2-7, with 7 nucleotides matching TRBD2. The CDR3 covers 15 residues. Germline CDR1 is SGHTA and CDR2 is FQGNSA. The V and J ends lost 1 base and 6 bases, in that order; junction bases with no gene match: 9. The CDR3 nucleotides read TGTGCCAGCAGCTTAGGGGGCGGGAGTCGAAGCGAGCAGTACTTC. Translated, it gives CASSLGGGSRSEQYF.

This clonotype showed up many times. This rearrangement joins TRBV7-9 to TRBJ2-5; TRBD2 might be the D (6 bases). Germline values: CDR1 SEHNR, CDR2 FQNEAQ (reference sequence). The V gene lost 5 bases and the J gene lost 1 base, with 14 bases spanning the gap. CDR3 length equals 15 residues. The CDR3 region is CASSKGLAIQETQYF. CDR3 DNA: TGTGCCAGCAGCAAGGGGCTAGCGATCCAAGAGACCCAGTACTTC. Using reference TRBV7-9 and TRBJ2-5 for the parts outside the CDR3, the full variable domain is DTGVSQNPRHKITKRGQNVTFRCDPISEHNRLYWYRQTLGQGPEFLTYFQNEAQLEKSRLLSDRFSAERPKGSFSTLEIQRTEQGDSAMYLCASSKGLAIQETQYFGPGTRLLVL.

Many counts were recorded for this clonotype. This chain uses TRBV29-1 with TRBJ2-7; weak D call: TRBD2 (6 bases). Trimming removed 3 bases at V and 0 bases at J, with 21 bases between. The CDR3 runs to 17 residues. In germline, CDR1 is SQVTM, CDR2 ANQGSEA. CDR3 bases: TGCAGCGTTGATTCGTTTCTAGGTCGCGGGATCTCCTACGAGCAGTACTTC. Its translation: CSVDSFLGRGISYEQYF.

This clonotype was counted many times. The gene calls are TRBV28 and TRBJ2-5, with TRBD1 matching over 9 bases. The J segment lost 2 bases and the V segment lost 6 bases, leaving 10 bases of the junction unmatched. This CDR3 has 16 residues. Germline values: CDR1 MDHEN, CDR2 SYDVKM. The CDR3 here is CASSGAGTGFQETQYF. CDR3 nucleotides: TGTGCCAGCAGCGGAGCCGGGACAGGGTTTCAAGAGACCCAGTACTTC.

This clonotype was seen at least ten times. The gene calls are TRBV6-5 and TRBJ2-5; D is ambiguous. The CDR3 covers 12 residues. Between the trimmed V and J ends, which lost 4 bases and 5 bases, there was a span of 8 bases. From germline, CDR1 is MNHEY and CDR2 SVGAGI. The CDR3, as DNA: TGTGCCAGCAGTTCGTCTTGGGAGACCCAGTACTTC. Amino acids: CASSSSWETQYF.

Ten or more counts support this clonotype. This rearrangement joins TRBV12-3 or TRBV12-4 to TRBJ2-5; D unresolved. CDR3 size: 13 residues. V was shortened by 7 bases and J by 5 bases, with 14 bases between the two germline ends. This CDR3 is CASTLGWSETQYF. DNA for the CDR3: TGTGCCAGCACCTTGGGGTGGAGTGAGACCCAGTACTTC.

In this sample, this clonotype turned up many times. The chain links TRBV5-4 to TRBJ2-5; tentatively, D is TRBD1 (5 bases). There are 14 residues in the CDR3. Per germline, CDR1 SGHNT and CDR2 YYREEE (reference sequence). V shed 4 bases and J shed 2 bases, with 12 bases lying between them. The CDR3 DNA reads TGTGCCAGCAGCCCCGACAGCGTTCAAGAGACCCAGTACTTC. This translates into CASSPDSVQETQYF. Full variable domain (outside the CDR3, taken from reference TRBV5-4 and TRBJ2-5): ETGVTQSPTHLIKTRGQQVTLRCSSQSGHNTVSWYQQALGQGPQFIFQYYREEENGRGNFPPRFSGLQFPNYSSELNVNALELDDSALYLCASSPDSVQETQYFGPGTRLLVL.

The J gene is TRBJ1-1, the V gene TRBV7-3, with 9 positions matching TRBD1. The V gene's germline CDR1 is SGHTA and CDR2 FQGTGA. The V and J ends lost 5 bases and 1 base, in that order; junction bases with no gene match: 5. The CDR3 runs to 15 residues. The CDR3 here is CASSVGQGTNTEAFF. In DNA form, the CDR3 reads TGTGCCAGCAGCGTGGGACAGGGAACGAACACTGAAGCTTTCTTT.

The V gene is TRBV6-1, the J gene TRBJ1-6; 8 bases map to TRBD1. Losses at the gene ends were 5 bases for V and 9 bases for J; bases not matched to a gene: 6. This CDR3 has 14 amino acids. CDR1 is MNHNS and CDR2 is SASEGT in the germline V gene. The CDR3: CASSPQGAGSPLHF. The CDR3 region has the DNA TGTGCCAGCAGTCCGCAGGGGGCAGGTTCACCCCTCCACTTT.

The genes are TRBV27 and TRBJ1-5, with D maybe TRBD1 (5 bases). Trimming pared 5 bases from V and 4 bases from J, leaving 12 bases between. The CDR3 extends over 14 amino acids. Germline values: CDR1 MNHEY, CDR2 SMNVEV (reference sequence). The CDR3 DNA reads TGTGCCAGCAGTCGGGGCAGACTAAATCAGCCCCAGCATTTT. Translated: CASSRGRLNQPQHF.

This clonotype was recorded at least ten times. This sequence joins TRBV27 and TRBJ2-2, with D perhaps TRBD1 (5 bases). Germline-derived CDR1 and CDR2 are MNHEY and SMNVEV (reference sequence). V was clipped by 0 bases and J by 5 bases, with 13 bases between them. This CDR3 has 16 residues. CDR3 nucleotide sequence: TGTGCCAGCAGTTTATCGATTGGGCAGGGAACCGGGGAGCTGTTTTTT. The encoded protein is CASSLSIGQGTGELFF.

This clonotype occurred many times. The chain joins TRBV27 to TRBJ2-6; 11 bases are a match to TRBD2. The CDR3 contains 18 residues. Germline V gene data show CDR1 as MNHEY and CDR2 as SMNVEV (reference sequence). J gave up 3 bases and V 5 bases, and 9 bases lay outside the gene matches. Here the CDR3 reads CASSRLLAGDYGANVLTF. CDR3 DNA: TGTGCCAGCAGTCGATTACTAGCGGGAGATTATGGGGCCAACGTCCTGACTTTC.

In its sample, this clonotype was seen a few times. The rearrangement links TRBV6-1 to TRBJ2-7; no firm D call. V lost 7 bases to trimming and J lost 7 bases, with 17 bases between them. The CDR3 runs 13 residues. Germline V gene lookup returns CDR1 MNHNS and CDR2 SASEGT. The DNA for the CDR3 is TGTGCCAGCACCCCCGCCCGGTTGGGTGAGCAGTACTTC. It codes for CASTPARLGEQYF.

In this sample, this clonotype turned up many times. The chain combines TRBV6-1 with TRBJ2-2; TRBD1 or TRBD2 may be the D gene (5 bases each). This CDR3 region has 13 residues. The V gene lost 7 bases and the J gene lost 6 bases, with 12 bases spanning the gap. Germline V lookup: CDR1 MNHNS, CDR2 SASEGT. The chain's CDR3 is CASIQRGAGELFF. CDR3 coding DNA: TGTGCCAGCATCCAGCGAGGGGCCGGGGAGCTGTTTTTT.

The chain recombines TRBV28 with TRBJ2-7, with a weak D call TRBD2 (5 bases). CDR1 and CDR2 from the germline V gene are MDHEN and SYDVKM. The CDR3 extends over 13 amino acids. Trimming took off 10 bases at V and 0 bases at J, with 13 bases between the two ends. CDR3 amino acids: CATREIGSYEQYF. CDR3 coding DNA: TGTGCCACTCGGGAAATTGGCTCCTACGAGCAGTACTTC.